This note documents a single T cell receptor beta chain sequence. This specimen belongs to a study of shared clonotypes between healthy human individuals. CDR1 and CDR2 (germline): MDHEN, SYDVKM. The CDR3 is 18 amino acids. V shed 2 bases and J shed 4 bases, with 23 bases lying between them. Using immunoSEQ multiplex PCR, the repertoire was profiled, and TCRdb retains in-frame clones only, with some absent. The table includes 600,000 to 750,000 clones, approximately 75% detected once. The chain combines TRBV28 with TRBJ1-2; D might be TRBD1 (6 bases). The source material was memory CD4+ T cells sorted from blood. Subset in this sample: CD45RA-negative fraction. The TCR comes from a woman aged 25 to 39 in good health. The CDR3 sequence is CASSLAGQKKGMIYGYTF. The CDR3 nucleotides read TGTGCCAGCAGTTTAGCCGGACAGAAGAAGGGGATGATCTATGGCTACACCTTC.